This T cell receptor (beta chain) was identified in a study of blood T cell repertoires in COVID-19. Study information: Acute and convalescent COVID-19 specimens originated in the United States, Italy and Spain. T cells, B-cell-depleted T cells, or PBMCs supplied cDNA or gDNA.

The CDR3 length is 15 residues. Original handling: Cell counts per sample came from amplifying reference gene primers. TCRdb keeps only in-frame clones here, not all; method: immunoSEQ multiplex PCR. The D gene and trimming were derived from the DNA, and the V and J assignments and clone size from that table. Of under 200,000 clones listed, 70% to 90% were seen once; the top ten hold around a fifth. The TCR was taken from a man aged 55-75 years with active or convalescent COVID-19. Sequenced: peripheral blood. The genes are TRBV21-1 and TRBJ2-3; TRBD2 is the table's D call, not checked against the DNA. TRBV21-1 corresponds to a pseudogene. Here the CDR3 DNA reads TGTGCCAGCCGCGCAGCGGAACATAGCACAGATACGCAGTATTTT. It is translated as CASRAAEHSTDTQYF.